This TCR beta chain was recovered during a study of T cells in Graves' hyperthyroidism and ophthalmopathy. This clonotype was counted many times. Its antigen is as yet unknown. Whole-study findings and limits: The model's output predicted ophthalmopathy at a median of 6.5 months prior to onset. Ophthalmopathy and stable hyperthyroidism were separated by a 13 V-J model.

With a duration under 2 months, the hyperthyroidism was newly diagnosed in patients aged 18 to 65. Patients showing uncontrolled infection, other autoimmune disease, pregnancy or lactation were ineligible. Amplification yielded TCR beta CDR3 regions, with RNA transcripts as the source. The HTBI primer set was used in a first-round RT-PCR of the TCR CDR3. TCRdb re-derived calls from the multiplex PCR reads in MiXCR, one entry per CDR3 protein. The data show about 280,000 distinct CDR3 sequences, about 25% seen once. This CDR3 is built from 13 residues. CDR1 DFQATT and CDR2 SNEGSKA come from the germline V gene (reference sequence). V was cut by 2 bases and J by 0 bases, with 7 bases left in between.

The TCR originated in a man aged 40-50 years with Graves' hyperthyroidism that later progressed to Graves' ophthalmopathy. Sequencing was performed on blood. J is TRBJ1-1 and V is TRBV20-1, with a tentative D call TRBD1 (5 bases). The CDR3 sequence: CSARSQVNTEAFF. The CDR3 nucleotides are TGCAGTGCTAGATCACAGGTGAACACTGAAGCTTTCTTT.